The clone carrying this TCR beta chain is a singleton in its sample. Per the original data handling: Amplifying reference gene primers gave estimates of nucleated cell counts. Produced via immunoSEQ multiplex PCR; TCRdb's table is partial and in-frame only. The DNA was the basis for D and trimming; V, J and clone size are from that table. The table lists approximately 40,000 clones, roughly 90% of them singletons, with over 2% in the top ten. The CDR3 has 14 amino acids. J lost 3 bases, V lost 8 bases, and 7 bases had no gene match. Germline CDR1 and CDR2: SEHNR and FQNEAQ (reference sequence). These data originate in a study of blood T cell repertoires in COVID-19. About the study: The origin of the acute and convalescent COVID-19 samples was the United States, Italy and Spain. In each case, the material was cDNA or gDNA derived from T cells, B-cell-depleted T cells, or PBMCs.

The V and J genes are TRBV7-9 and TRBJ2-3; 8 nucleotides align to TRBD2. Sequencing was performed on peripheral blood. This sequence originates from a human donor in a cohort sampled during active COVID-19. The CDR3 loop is CASFSGIRTDTQYF. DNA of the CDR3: TGTGCCAGCTTTAGCGGGATTCGAACAGATACGCAGTATTTT.